This T cell receptor beta chain was identified during a study of OX40 agonist ivuxolimab in advanced cancers. As for the study in general: Administration of intravenous ivuxolimab to patients occurred every 2 weeks at 0.01 to 10 mg/kg.

Sequencing used immunoSEQ multiplex PCR; TCRdb keeps in-frame clones, though not all of them. The repertoire holds 90,000 to 150,000 clones, with around 91% as singletons. V lost 0 bases and J 2 bases, leaving 11 bases between the germline ends. The CDR3 sequence is 16 residues long. The germline V gene has CDR1 SGHDN and CDR2 FVKESK. The specimen comprised CD4+ or CD8+ T cells sorted from blood, sampled in a trial of the OX40 agonist ivuxolimab. The source of this sequence is an adult with an advanced solid tumor such as melanoma, head and neck, liver or kidney cancer. V usage is TRBV14 and J usage is TRBJ2-1; tentative D call: TRBD1 (6 bases). The CDR3 reads CASSQDRNRAYNEQFF. As DNA, the CDR3 is TGTGCCAGCAGCCAAGACCGAAACAGGGCCTACAATGAGCAGTTCTTC.